This TCR beta chain came from a study of CD8 T cells in ankylosing spondylitis (dated by TCRdb to 2016 to 2017). Regarding the research as a whole: The study profiled T cell receptor beta repertoires in healthy donors and ankylosing spondylitis patients to find disease-linked TCR variants. In total, the full study cohort was made up of roughly 100 healthy donors and some 26 ankylosing spondylitis patients. Peripheral blood was sampled, and synovial fluid was also collected from ankylosing spondylitis patients.

Overall study outcomes, separate from this receptor: According to the report, matched synovial fluid samples from ankylosing spondylitis patients were significantly enriched for the disease-linked clones. In peripheral blood, the disease-linked clones were found at relatively low frequencies and had a CD8+ phenotype. A TCR beta motif made up of eight or nine highly homologous amino acid variants appeared to be characteristic of blood from ankylosing spondylitis patients. Some motif variants had previously been reported in the synovial fluid and blood of reactive arthritis patients, which suggests shared mechanisms of disease initiation.

The germline V gene supplies CDR1 ENHRY and CDR2 SYGVKD. V is trimmed back by 3 bases and J by 6 bases, and the junction contains 6 bases that no gene match accounts for. The CDR3 sequence holds 14 residues, the cysteine and phenylalanine included. This entry keeps only the CDR3 DNA: 42 bases, framed from base 1. The run used an Illumina HiSeq 2500. Quantitative 5'-RACE with molecular barcodes was used to prepare TCR beta libraries. For the original study's pipeline: To identify disease-linked TCR variants, a new computational method was used, one built on a probabilistic model of VDJ rearrangement. TCRdb's own reprocessing of the public reads used fastp at Q25 and MiXCR and kept productive beta chains. Every CDR3 protein is listed once, alongside the most common genes and DNA of its rows. None of the V and J calls come from the authors' own analysis; TCRdb made them. For this sample the table gives 700,000 to 850,000 distinct CDR3 sequences, of which about an eighth were detected only once. In total, the top ten clones hold 0.45% to 0.6% of the sample.

This clonotype was seen more than once but under ten times. No antigen is known for it. Base qualities are missing; no much larger clone stands one base away. The sequencing input was blood, either unsorted or a sorted T cell fraction (not recorded which). The source of this sequence is a male donor with ankylosing spondylitis. The chain is assembled from TRBV10-3 and TRBJ2-7, and TRBD1 matches 9 of the central bases. For the CDR3, the sequence is CAISDFGTGTEQYF. Read as DNA, the sequence is TGTGCCATCAGTGATTTTGGGACAGGGACCGAGCAGTACTTC.